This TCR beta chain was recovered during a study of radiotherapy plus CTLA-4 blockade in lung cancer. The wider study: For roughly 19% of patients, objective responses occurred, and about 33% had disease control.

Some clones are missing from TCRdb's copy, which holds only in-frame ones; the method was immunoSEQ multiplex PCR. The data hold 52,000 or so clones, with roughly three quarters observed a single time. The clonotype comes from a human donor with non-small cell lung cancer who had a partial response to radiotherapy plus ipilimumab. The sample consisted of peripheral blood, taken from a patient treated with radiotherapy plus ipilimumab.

This CDR3 reads CSAGQGDEQFF. The CDR3 bases are TGCAGTGCCGGACAGGGCGATGAGCAGTTCTTC. This chain links TRBV20-1 with TRBJ2-1; 8 bases fit TRBD1. V lost 6 bases, J lost 8 bases, and 3 bases stayed unmatched. In germline, CDR1 is DFQATT, CDR2 SNEGSKA (reference sequence). The CDR3 consists of 11 residues.